The clone carrying this T cell receptor (beta chain) was counted between two and nine times. Antigen unknown. Germline V lookup: CDR1 MNHEY, CDR2 SVGAGI. Trimming at V came to 0 bases and at J to 3 bases, leaving 2 bases not matched to a gene. This CDR3 is 17 amino acids long. The sample comes from a study of T-cell reconstitution after alpha-beta-depleted transplantation in children. Study results and limitations: The high TCRbeta diversity at day 60 in some patients came from surviving recipient T cells and thymic progenitors. Reports say that about two months after transplant, the alpha-beta T cells came out of several hundred graft clones that had expanded. After one year, T-cell counts and TCRbeta diversity mostly came from new T cells.

TCRbeta library preparation incorporated unique molecular identifiers. TCRdb re-analysed the PCR reads in MiXCR, keeping a single row per CDR3 protein. The sample holds fewer than 1 million distinct CDR3 sequences; 16% are singletons and the top ten take approximately 5%. V and J are TRBV6-5 and TRBJ2-1; TRBD2 matches 13 bases. The receptor was isolated from a male patient under 18 who had a stem cell transplant for acute lymphoblastic leukemia, so the T cells may come from the graft donor. The sequencing here drew on PBMCs, mostly from graft donor cells, taken 360 days after TCRalphabeta/CD19-depleted stem cell transplant. The CDR3 spells CASSYSGTSGVYNEQFF. The CDR3 DNA reads TGTGCCAGCAGTTACTCCGGGACTAGCGGGGTCTACAATGAGCAGTTCTTC.